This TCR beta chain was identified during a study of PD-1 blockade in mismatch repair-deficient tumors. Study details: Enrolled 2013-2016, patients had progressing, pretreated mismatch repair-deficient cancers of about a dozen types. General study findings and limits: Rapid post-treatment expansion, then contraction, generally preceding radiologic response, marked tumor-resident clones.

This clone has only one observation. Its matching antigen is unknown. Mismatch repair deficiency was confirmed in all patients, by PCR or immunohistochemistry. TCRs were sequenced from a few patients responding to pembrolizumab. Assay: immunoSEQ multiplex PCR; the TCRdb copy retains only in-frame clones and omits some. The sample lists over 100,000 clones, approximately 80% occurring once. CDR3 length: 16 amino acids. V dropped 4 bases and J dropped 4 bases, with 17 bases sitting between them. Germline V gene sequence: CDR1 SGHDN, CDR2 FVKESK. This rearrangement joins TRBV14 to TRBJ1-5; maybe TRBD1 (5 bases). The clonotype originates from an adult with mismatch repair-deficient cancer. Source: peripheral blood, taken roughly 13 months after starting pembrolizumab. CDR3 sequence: CASSRVAGTANQPQHF. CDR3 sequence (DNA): TGTGCCAGCAGCCGAGTCGCGGGGACGGCAAATCAGCCCCAGCATTTT.